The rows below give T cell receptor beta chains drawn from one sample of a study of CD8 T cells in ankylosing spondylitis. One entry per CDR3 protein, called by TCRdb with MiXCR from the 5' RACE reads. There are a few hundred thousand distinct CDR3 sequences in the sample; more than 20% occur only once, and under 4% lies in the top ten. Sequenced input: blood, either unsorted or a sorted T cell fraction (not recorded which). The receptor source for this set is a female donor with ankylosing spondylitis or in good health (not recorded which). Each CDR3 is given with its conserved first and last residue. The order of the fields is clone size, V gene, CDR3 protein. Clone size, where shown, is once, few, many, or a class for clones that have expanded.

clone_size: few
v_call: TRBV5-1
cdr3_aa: CASTVKTSGNEQFF

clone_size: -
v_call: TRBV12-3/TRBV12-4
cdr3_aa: CASSISRGRAGNEQFF

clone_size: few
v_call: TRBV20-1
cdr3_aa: CSASDGSVLSEQYF

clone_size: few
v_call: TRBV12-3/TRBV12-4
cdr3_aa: CASSLEGTSIEQYF

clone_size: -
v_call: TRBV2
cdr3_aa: CASRLRGASSYNEQFF

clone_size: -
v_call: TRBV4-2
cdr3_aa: CASSQDSDRNNEQYF

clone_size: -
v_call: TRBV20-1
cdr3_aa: CSAPGGGRAFRGTDTQYF

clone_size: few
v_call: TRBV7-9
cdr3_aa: CASSGTDQETQYF

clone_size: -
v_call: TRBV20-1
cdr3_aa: CSAREEPGWNEKLFF

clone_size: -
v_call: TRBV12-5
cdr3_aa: CAPPRGRHTDTQYF

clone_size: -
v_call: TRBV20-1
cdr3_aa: CSARVQADTEAFF

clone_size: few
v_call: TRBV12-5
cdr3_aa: CASALAGEQFF

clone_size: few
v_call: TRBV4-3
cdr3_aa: CASSHRGGGTDTQYF

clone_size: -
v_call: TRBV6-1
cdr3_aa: CASSEAVGWTEAFF

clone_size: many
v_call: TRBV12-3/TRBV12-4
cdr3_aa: CASSLLGKTYEQYF

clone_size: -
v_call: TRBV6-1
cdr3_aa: CASSRTADQPQHF

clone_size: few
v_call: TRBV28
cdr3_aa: CASTDSSGAETQYF

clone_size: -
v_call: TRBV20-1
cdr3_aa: CSAEGTSVDNEQFF

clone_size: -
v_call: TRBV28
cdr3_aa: CASSGSIGELFF

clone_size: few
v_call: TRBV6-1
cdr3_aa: CASSETGGSNQPQHF

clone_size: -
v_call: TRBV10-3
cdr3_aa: CAISERGPTRSYEQYF

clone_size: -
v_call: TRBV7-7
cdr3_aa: CASSLDPGQGQKLFF

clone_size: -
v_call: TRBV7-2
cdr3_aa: CASSLVGRGREAFF

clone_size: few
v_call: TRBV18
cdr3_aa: CASSPPVTAASTDTQYF

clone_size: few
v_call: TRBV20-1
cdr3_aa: CSATRPPTRNEQFF

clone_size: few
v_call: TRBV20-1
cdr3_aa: CSAREDRNQPQHF

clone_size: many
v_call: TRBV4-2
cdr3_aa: CASSVGLGGYNEQFF

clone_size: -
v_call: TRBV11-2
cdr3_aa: CASSPRLAGGPDTQYF

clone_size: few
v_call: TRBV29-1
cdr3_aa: CSVAGTSGTNTGELFF

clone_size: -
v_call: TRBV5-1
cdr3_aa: CASSLDRVGGEQYF

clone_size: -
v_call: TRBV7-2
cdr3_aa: CASSLATGGREAFF

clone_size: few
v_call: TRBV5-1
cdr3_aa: CASSLSGEETQYF

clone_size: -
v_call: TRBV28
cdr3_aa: CASSLTHPTSGRTTDTQYF

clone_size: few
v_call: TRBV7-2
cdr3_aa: CASSLDLLAGNNEQFF

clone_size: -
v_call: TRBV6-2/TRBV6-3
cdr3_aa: CASRGRLSGSPYEQYF

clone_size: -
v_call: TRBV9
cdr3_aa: CASSVGVRLAGRNEQFF

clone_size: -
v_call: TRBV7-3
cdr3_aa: CASSPGTGTTGELFF

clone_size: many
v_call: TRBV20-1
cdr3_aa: CSARRDRAYEQYF

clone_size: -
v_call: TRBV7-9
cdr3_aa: CASSLVPSLHDTQYF

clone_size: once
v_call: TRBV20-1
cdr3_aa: CSARGGAGGTDTQYF

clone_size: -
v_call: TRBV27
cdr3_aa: CASSLQSRDTGELFF

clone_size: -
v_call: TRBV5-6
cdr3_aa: CASSSNTGAHYGYTF

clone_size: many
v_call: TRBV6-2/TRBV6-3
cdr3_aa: CASRRSAELAKNIQYF

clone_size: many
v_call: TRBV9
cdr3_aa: CASSPRTGSSYNEQFF

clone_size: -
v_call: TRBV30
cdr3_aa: CAWEQGSLNSGANVLTF

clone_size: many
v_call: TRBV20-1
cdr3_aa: CSAPDGVNYGYTF

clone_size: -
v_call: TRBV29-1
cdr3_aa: CSVGQGGDYGYTF

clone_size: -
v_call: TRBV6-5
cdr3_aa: CASSYSTETGELFF

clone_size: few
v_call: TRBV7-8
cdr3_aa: CASSFRGALSNQPQHF

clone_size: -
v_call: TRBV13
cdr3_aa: CASSFRPGHGYTF

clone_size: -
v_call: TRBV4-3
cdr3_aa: CASSQELASYNEQFF

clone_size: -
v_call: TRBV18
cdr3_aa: CASSPPDRRPDTQYF

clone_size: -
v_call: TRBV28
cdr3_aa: CASSFRRSGTAKNEKLFF

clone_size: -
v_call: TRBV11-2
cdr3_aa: CASSPSAGGSNTGELFF

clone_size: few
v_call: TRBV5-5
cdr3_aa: CASSLGASKNIQYF